This T cell receptor beta chain was observed in a study of regulatory T cells in long-lasting Graves disease. Sample time point: persistent/refractory GD, antithyroid drugs over 5 years with positive TRAb. Extracted RNA from PBMCs served as the source of the TCR library. To make TCR beta libraries, researchers used iRepertoire HTBI primers and Arm-PCR of CDR3 regions. TCRdb fed the multiplex PCR reads into MiXCR, producing one record per CDR3 protein. The sample includes about 400,000 distinct CDR3 sequences, about 20% of them seen just once. Study-wide points: Accuracy was possibly reduced by small sample size.

Concerning this clonotype: Its antigen is still unknown. A much larger clone differs by one base, so this may be a read error.

Per the germline V gene, CDR1 is LNHDA and CDR2 is SQIVND (reference sequence). This CDR3 has 15 amino acids. V shed 5 bases and J shed 2 bases, with 16 bases lying between them. V gene TRBV19 combines with J gene TRBJ2-7; a weak D match, TRBD2 (6 bases). The starting material was peripheral blood mononuclear cells (PBMCs), obtained when the disease was refractory, from a patient treated with antithyroid drugs. The receptor comes from a female donor with Graves disease. CDR3 in DNA: TGTGCCAGTAGTCCTGGGGAGGCATCAGCCTACGAGCAGTACTTC. Its protein product is CASSPGEASAYEQYF.